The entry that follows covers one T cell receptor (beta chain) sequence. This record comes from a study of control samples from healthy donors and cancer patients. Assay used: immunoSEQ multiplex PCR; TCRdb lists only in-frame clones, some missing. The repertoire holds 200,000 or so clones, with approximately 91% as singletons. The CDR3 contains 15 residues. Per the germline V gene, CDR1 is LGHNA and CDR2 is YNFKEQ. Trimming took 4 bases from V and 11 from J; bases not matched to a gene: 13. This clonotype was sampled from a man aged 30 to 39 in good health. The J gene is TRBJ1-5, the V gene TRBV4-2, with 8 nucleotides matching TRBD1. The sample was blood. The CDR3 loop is CASSLTGDLGMAQHF. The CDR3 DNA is TGTGCCAGCAGCCTGACAGGGGACCTTGGAATGGCCCAGCATTTT.